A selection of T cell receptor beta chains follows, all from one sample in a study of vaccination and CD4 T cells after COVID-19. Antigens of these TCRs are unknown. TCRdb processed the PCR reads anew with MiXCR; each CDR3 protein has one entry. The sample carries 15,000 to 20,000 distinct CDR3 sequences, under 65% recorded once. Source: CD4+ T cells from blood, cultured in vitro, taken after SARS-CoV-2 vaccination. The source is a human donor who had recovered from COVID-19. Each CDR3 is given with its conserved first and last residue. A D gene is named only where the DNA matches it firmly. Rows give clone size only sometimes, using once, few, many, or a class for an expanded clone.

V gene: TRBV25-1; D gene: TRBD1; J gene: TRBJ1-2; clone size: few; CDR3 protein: CASSDRERGLDYTF; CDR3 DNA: TGTGCCAGCAGTGATAGGGAAAGGGGGCTAGACTACACCTTC
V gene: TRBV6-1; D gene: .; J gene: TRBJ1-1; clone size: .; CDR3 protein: CASSDRSRNTEAFF; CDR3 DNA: TGTGCCAGCAGTGATCGGTCGAGAAACACTGAAGCTTTCTTT
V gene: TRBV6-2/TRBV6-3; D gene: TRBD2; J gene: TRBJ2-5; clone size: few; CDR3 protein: CASSPTSGGARETQYF; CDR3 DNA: TGTGCCAGCAGTCCTACTAGCGGGGGGGCCAGGGAGACCCAGTACTTC
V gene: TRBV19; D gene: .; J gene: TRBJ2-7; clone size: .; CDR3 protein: CASSIVSGSSYEQYF; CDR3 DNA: TGTGCCAGTAGTATAGTAAGCGGAAGCTCCTACGAGCAGTACTTC
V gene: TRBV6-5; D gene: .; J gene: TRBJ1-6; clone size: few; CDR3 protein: CASSFSPQPYNSPLHF; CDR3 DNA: TGTGCCAGCAGTTTTTCCCCACAACCCTATAATTCACCCCTCCACTTT
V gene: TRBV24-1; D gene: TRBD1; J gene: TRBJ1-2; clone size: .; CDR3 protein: CATSDNRGYGYTF; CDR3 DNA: TGTGCCACCAGTGATAACAGGGGCTATGGCTACACCTTC
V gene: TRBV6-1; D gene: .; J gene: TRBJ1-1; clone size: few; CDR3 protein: CASTSQGALGEAFF; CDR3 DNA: TGTGCCAGCACTTCTCAAGGGGCCTTGGGGGAAGCTTTCTTT
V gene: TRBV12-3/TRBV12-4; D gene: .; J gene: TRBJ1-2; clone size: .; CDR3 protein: CASRRGGRSLSGYTF; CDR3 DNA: TGTGCCAGCAGACGAGGCGGACGGTCACTATCTGGCTACACCTTC
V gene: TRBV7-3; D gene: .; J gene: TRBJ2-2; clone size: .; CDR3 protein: CASSLRGSASGELFF; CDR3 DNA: TGTGCCAGCAGCTTAAGGGGGAGTGCGTCCGGGGAGCTGTTTTTT
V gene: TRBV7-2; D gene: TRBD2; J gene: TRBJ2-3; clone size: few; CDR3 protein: CASSSKGLAGWTDTQYF; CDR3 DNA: TGTGCCAGCAGCTCCAAAGGACTAGCGGGGTGGACAGATACGCAGTATTTT
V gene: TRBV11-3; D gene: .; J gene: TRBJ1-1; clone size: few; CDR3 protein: CASSSEAGADTEAFF; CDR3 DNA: TGTGCCAGCAGCTCAGAGGCGGGGGCCGACACTGAAGCTTTCTTT
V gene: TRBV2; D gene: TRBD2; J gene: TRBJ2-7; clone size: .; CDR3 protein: CASSGTSGRYEQYF; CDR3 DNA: TGTGCCAGCAGTGGGACTAGCGGGAGGTACGAGCAGTACTTC
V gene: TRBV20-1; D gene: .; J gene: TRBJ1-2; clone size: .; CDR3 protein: CSARDLATSGDGYTF; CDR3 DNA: TGCAGTGCTAGAGATTTAGCTACAAGTGGGGACGGCTACACCTTC
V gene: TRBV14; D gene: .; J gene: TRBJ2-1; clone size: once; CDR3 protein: CASSQGGGAGYNEQFF; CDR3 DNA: TGTGCCAGCAGCCAAGGAGGGGGGGCGGGGTACAATGAGCAGTTCTTC
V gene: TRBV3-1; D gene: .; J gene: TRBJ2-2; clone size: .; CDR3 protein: CASSYGAAGRTGELFF; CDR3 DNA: TGTGCCAGCAGCTACGGAGCCGCGGGGAGGACCGGGGAGCTGTTTTTT
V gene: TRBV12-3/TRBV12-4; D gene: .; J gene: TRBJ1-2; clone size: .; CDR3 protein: CASSSGTDGYGYTF; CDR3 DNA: TGTGCCAGCAGTTCAGGGACCGATGGGTATGGCTACACCTTC
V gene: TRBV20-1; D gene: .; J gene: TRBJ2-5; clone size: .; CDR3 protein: CSAALKGTQYF; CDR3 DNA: TGCAGTGCAGCCCTGAAGGGGACCCAGTACTTC
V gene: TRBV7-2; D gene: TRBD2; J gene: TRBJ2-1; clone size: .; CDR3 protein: CASSLATSGGVYNEQFF; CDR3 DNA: TGTGCCAGCAGCTTAGCAACTAGCGGGGGGGTCTACAATGAGCAGTTCTTC
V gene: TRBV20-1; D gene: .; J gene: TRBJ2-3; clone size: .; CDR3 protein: CSARPDYTTDTQYF; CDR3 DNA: TGCAGTGCTAGACCTGACTATACCACAGATACGCAGTATTTT
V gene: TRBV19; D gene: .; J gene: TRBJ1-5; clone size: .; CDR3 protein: CASSRSGDSNQPQHF; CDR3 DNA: TGTGCCAGTAGTCGCTCGGGGGATAGCAATCAGCCCCAGCATTTT
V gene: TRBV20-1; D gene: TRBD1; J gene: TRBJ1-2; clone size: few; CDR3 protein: CSARDTPTGSSGYTF; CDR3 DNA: TGCAGTGCTAGAGATACTCCGACAGGGTCCTCTGGCTACACCTTC
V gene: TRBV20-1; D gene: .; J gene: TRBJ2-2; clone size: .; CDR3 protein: CSARDHRRNTGELFF; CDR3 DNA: TGCAGTGCTAGAGATCACCGGCGGAACACCGGGGAGCTGTTTTTT
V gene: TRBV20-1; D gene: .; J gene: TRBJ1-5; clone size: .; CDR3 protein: CSARALDNQPQHF; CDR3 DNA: TGCAGTGCTAGAGCCCTGGATAATCAGCCCCAGCATTTT
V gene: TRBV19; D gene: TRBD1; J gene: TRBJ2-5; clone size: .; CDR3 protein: CASSDRGRGDQETQYF; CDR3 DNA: TGTGCCAGTAGCGACAGGGGGCGAGGAGACCAAGAGACCCAGTACTTC
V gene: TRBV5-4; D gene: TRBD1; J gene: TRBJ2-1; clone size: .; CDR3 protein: CASSGTDSYNEQFF; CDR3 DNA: TGTGCCAGCAGCGGGACAGATTCCTACAATGAGCAGTTCTTC
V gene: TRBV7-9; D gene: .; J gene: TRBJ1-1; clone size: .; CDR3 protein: CASSLVNTEAFF; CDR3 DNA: TGTGCCAGCAGCTTAGTAAACACTGAAGCTTTCTTT
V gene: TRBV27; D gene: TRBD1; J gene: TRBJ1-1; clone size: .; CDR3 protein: CASSQLTGATEAFF; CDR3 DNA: TGTGCCAGCAGCCAACTAACAGGGGCCACTGAAGCTTTCTTT
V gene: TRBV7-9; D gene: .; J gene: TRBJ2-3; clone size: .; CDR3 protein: CASSPLNTDTQYF; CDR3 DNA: TGTGCCAGCAGCCCCCTTAACACAGATACGCAGTATTTT
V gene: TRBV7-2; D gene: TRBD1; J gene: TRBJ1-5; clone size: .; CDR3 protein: CASSFDRGNQPQHF; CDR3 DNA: TGTGCCAGCAGCTTCGACAGGGGAAATCAGCCCCAGCATTTT
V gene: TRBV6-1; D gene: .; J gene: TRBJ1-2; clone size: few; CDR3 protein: CASRPGPDYGYTF; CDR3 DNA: TGTGCCAGCAGGCCCGGGCCCGACTATGGCTACACCTTC
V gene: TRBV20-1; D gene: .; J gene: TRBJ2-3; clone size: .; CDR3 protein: CSARERSRKDTQYF; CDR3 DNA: TGCAGTGCTAGAGAACGGTCTCGAAAGGATACGCAGTATTTT
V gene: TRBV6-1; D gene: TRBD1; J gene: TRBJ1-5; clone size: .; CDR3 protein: CASSERKGQGANQPQHF; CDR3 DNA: TGTGCCAGCAGTGAAAGGAAGGGCCAGGGGGCTAACCAGCCCCAGCATTTT
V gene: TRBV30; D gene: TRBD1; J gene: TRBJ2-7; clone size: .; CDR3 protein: CAWTRTGAYEQYF; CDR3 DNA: TGTGCCTGGACGAGGACAGGGGCCTACGAGCAGTACTTC